This is a list of T cell receptor beta chains from one sample in a study of cytomegalovirus exposure and HLA in healthy donors. Produced via immunoSEQ multiplex PCR; TCRdb's table is partial and in-frame only. This table has tens of thousands of clones, about 90% appearing once. Sequencing was performed on PBMCs. The receptors shown here come from a man aged 18 to 30 in good health and CMV-seronegative. CDR3s include the opening cysteine and the closing phenylalanine or tryptophan. The D gene is left open where the match is weak. The listing skips clone size in some rows; elsewhere it reads once, few, many or a size class.

D | J | V | size | DNA | CDR3
TRBD2 | TRBJ2-1 | TRBV10-1 | - | TGCGCCAGCAGCGCCCTTGCCGGGAGGGCTTATGAGCAGTTCTTC | CASSALAGRAYEQFF
TRBD1 | TRBJ2-1 | TRBV4-1 | - | TGCGCCAGCAGCCAAACTACTACAGGGGGCTATTACAATGAGCAGTTCTTC | CASSQTTTGGYYNEQFF
- | TRBJ1-4 | TRBV28 | - | TGTGCCAGCAGTTCCCAGGGCTCTAATGAAAAACTGTTTTTT | CASSSQGSNEKLFF
- | TRBJ1-2 | TRBV2 | few | TGTGCCAGCAGTGAATCCCCAGGGGTGGCCTATGGCTACACCTTC | CASSESPGVAYGYTF
- | TRBJ1-1 | TRBV7-2 | few | TGTGCCAGCAGCCAAGGGGGGAACACTGAAGCTTTCTTT | CASSQGGNTEAFF
TRBD2 | TRBJ2-1 | TRBV28 | - | TGTGCCAGCAACCAGGCGGGCGGGAGTAGCTACAATGAGCAGTTCTTC | CASNQAGGSSYNEQFF
- | TRBJ2-5 | TRBV20-1 | - | TGCAGTGGACGGGATCAAGAGACCCAGTACTTC | CSGRDQETQYF
- | TRBJ1-2 | TRBV25-1 | - | TGTGCCAGCAGTGAATTAAGGACAGATGACGGCTACACCTTC | CASSELRTDDGYTF
- | TRBJ1-4 | TRBV29-1 | - | TGCAGCGTAGGGGATGATGAAAAACTGTTTTTT | CSVGDDEKLFF
TRBD2 | TRBJ2-1 | TRBV27 | - | TGTGCCAGCAGTTTCGGACTAGCGGGAACTGAGCAGTTCTTC | CASSFGLAGTEQFF
TRBD1 | TRBJ2-2 | TRBV7-3 | - | TGTGCCAGCAGGCCTCCCGGGACAGGGGGCAACACCGGGGAGCTGTTTTTT | CASRPPGTGGNTGELFF
- | TRBJ1-5 | TRBV10-2 | - | TGCGCCAGCAGTGGGGAGAGGCAGCCCCAGCATTTT | CASSGERQPQHF
TRBD1 | TRBJ2-7 | TRBV5-8 | few | TGTGCCAGCAGCTTGGCCTGGGACAGAGCCTACGAGCAGTACTTC | CASSLAWDRAYEQYF
TRBD2 | TRBJ2-3 | TRBV18 | - | TGTGCCAGCTCACCAGGGGGGACTAGCGGGAGGCTCCGCACAGATACGCAGTATTTT | CASSPGGTSGRLRTDTQYF
- | TRBJ1-1 | TRBV27 | - | TGTGCCAGCAGTTCCCCCTGGGAGGGGAACACTGAAGCTTTCTTT | CASSSPWEGNTEAFF
TRBD2 | TRBJ2-7 | TRBV27 | - | TGTGCCAGCAGTTTATCACTAGCGGAGGCCTACGAGCAGTACTTC | CASSLSLAEAYEQYF
- | TRBJ2-7 | TRBV6-1 | - | TGTGCCAGCAGTGAAAACAGGAACGAGCAGTACTTC | CASSENRNEQYF
- | TRBJ1-5 | TRBV2 | - | TGTGCCAGCAGTGATGAGAGCAATCAGCCCCAGCATTTT | CASSDESNQPQHF
- | TRBJ1-1 | TRBV7-3 | once | TGTGCCAGCAGCTTAACAGGAGGCACTGAAGCTTTCTTT | CASSLTGGTEAFF
- | TRBJ1-1 | TRBV30 | - | TGTGCCTGGGATCGGGTTACCTCTGAAGCTTTCTTT | CAWDRVTSEAFF
- | TRBJ2-1 | TRBV6-6 | - | TGTGCCAGCAGTTACGGCGGGATCTCCTACAATGAGCAGTTCTTC | CASSYGGISYNEQFF
- | TRBJ1-2 | TRBV7-8 | many | TGTGCCAGCAGCTTAGCCCAGAGGGCGCAGGGCTACACCTTC | CASSLAQRAQGYTF
TRBD1 | TRBJ2-7 | TRBV27 | - | TGTGCCAGCACCGCTACGGCAGGGGGCATCGACGAGCAGTACTTC | CASTATAGGIDEQYF
- | TRBJ2-7 | TRBV18 | - | TGTGCCAGCTCACCCGAGGTAGGCTTCTGCGAGCAGTACTTC | CASSPEVGFCEQYF
TRBD1 | TRBJ1-4 | TRBV13 | - | TGTGCCAGCAGCTCTAGGACAGGGCGCGAAAAACTGTTTTTT | CASSSRTGREKLFF
TRBD2 | TRBJ2-7 | TRBV28 | - | TGTGCCAGTGAAGGGGCTAGCGGGAGATACGAGCAGTACTTC | CASEGASGRYEQYF
TRBD1 | TRBJ2-5 | TRBV10-3 | once | TGTGCCATCAGTCCTCATGACAGGGGCGGCGAGACCCAGTACTTC | CAISPHDRGGETQYF
- | TRBJ1-1 | TRBV11-2 | - | TGTGCCAGCAGCCCCCGCAGGGGTCAAGAGTACACTGAAGCTTTCTTT | CASSPRRGQEYTEAFF
TRBD2 | TRBJ2-7 | TRBV5-1 | few | TGCGCCAGCAGTCGGACTAGCGGGAGGGAGGAGCAGTACTTC | CASSRTSGREEQYF